Sequencing of this T cell receptor beta chain was carried out in a study of response to subunit inactivated influenza vaccine. Whole-study findings and limits: Each seasonal influenza vaccination recruits few new T cells, the authors suggested.

This clonotype was counted ten times or more. The antigen is not known. TCRdb analysed the RT-PCR reads with MiXCR anew, one entry per CDR3 protein. The sample includes 700,000 to 900,000 distinct CDR3 sequences, approximately 21% of them seen just once. J gave up 5 bases and V 3 bases, and 7 bases lay outside the gene matches. The CDR3 is 14 residues long. Germline V gene lookup returns CDR1 SGHRS and CDR2 YFSETQ. The sample was PBMCs from blood, taken about 5 days after vaccination. V usage is TRBV5-1 and J usage is TRBJ1-1, with 7 nucleotides matching TRBD1. The source of this sequence is a man over 45 who received an inactivated influenza vaccine. Here the CDR3 reads CASSSGTGATEAFF. For the CDR3, the DNA is TGCGCCAGCAGCTCGGGCACAGGGGCGACTGAAGCTTTCTTT. The whole variable domain, remainder taken from reference TRBV5-1 and TRBJ1-1, is KAGVTQTPRYLIKTRGQQVTLSCSPISGHRSVSWYQQTPGQGLQFLFEYFSETQRNKGNFPGRFSGRQFSNSRSEMNVSTLELGDSALYLCASSSGTGATEAFFGQGTRLTVV.